This TCR beta chain was profiled in a study of T cells after yellow fever vaccination. Broader study findings: Clones that expanded after primary vaccination mostly reappeared after the booster (96% CD4, approximately 89% CD8).

TCRdb reanalysed the 5' RACE reads using MiXCR and keeps one entry per CDR3 protein. The sample has 500,000 to 550,000 distinct CDR3 sequences; 21% are singletons. Comment on this clonotype: As yet, its antigen is unknown.

This sequence was found in a man aged 18 to 29 who received the YFV17D yellow fever vaccine. Sequenced material: PBMCs, taken roughly 20 days after the first yellow fever vaccination.

The CDR3 spells CASSLITGNTEAFF. CDR3 DNA: TGTGCCAGCAGTTTAATCACGGGAAACACTGAAGCTTTCTTT. The chain couples TRBV27 to TRBJ1-1; D not resolved. Germline V gene data show CDR1 as MNHEY and CDR2 as SMNVEV (reference sequence). V lost 2 bases and J 2 bases, leaving 9 bases between the germline ends. This CDR3 has 14 amino acids.